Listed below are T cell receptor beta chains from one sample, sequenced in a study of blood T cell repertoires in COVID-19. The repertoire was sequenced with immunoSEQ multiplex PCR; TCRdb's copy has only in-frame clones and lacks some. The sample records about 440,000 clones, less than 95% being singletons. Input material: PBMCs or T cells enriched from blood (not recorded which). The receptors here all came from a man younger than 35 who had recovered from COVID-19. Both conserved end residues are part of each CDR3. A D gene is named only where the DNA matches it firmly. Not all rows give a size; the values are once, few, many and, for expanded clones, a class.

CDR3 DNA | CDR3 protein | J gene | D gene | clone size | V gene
TGTGCCAGCAGTTTTGGGACAGGGGGCACCCGGGAGCTGTTTTTT | CASSFGTGGTRELFF | TRBJ2-2 | TRBD1 | . | TRBV27
TGTGCCAGCAGCGTAGTAGAGAGTACTGAAGCTTTCTTT | CASSVVESTEAFF | TRBJ1-1 | . | many | TRBV9
TGTGCCAGCATGCGAGGAACCCCAACTAATGAAAAACTGTTTTTT | CASMRGTPTNEKLFF | TRBJ1-4 | . | . | TRBV2
TGTGCCAGCAGTTACGTCTACGGGGTTCCCTACAATGAGCAGTTCTTC | CASSYVYGVPYNEQFF | TRBJ2-1 | . | . | TRBV28
TGTGCCAGCACTAGGGGGTCCGGGGCCAACGTCCTGACTTTC | CASTRGSGANVLTF | TRBJ2-6 | . | . | TRBV6-5
TGCGCCAGCAGCCCCGGGACTAGCAGCCGTCGAGCAGATACGCAGTATTTT | CASSPGTSSRRADTQYF | TRBJ2-3 | TRBD2 | . | TRBV5-1
TGCGCCAGCAGCACAGGGACAGGCCGGATTGAACTGTTTTTT | CASSTGTGRIELFF | TRBJ2-2 | TRBD1 | . | TRBV5-1
TGTGCCAGCTCACCGGACAGGGCCGCAGATACGCAGTATTTT | CASSPDRAADTQYF | TRBJ2-3 | TRBD1 | . | TRBV18
TGTGCCAGCAGTGAAGCGCGGCTCCGCACCGGGGAGCTGTTTTTT | CASSEARLRTGELFF | TRBJ2-2 | . | many | TRBV2
TGTGCCAGCAGATCACGACAGGGAAGAAATTCACCCCTCCACTTT | CASRSRQGRNSPLHF | TRBJ1-6 | TRBD1 | few | TRBV7-8
TGCGCCAGCAGCTTTTCGGACAGCCCGAACACTGAAGCTTTCTTT | CASSFSDSPNTEAFF | TRBJ1-1 | . | . | TRBV5-1
TGCAGTGCTAGTTTGGGGGCCGACTATGGCTACACCTTC | CSASLGADYGYTF | TRBJ1-2 | . | once | TRBV20-1
TGTGCTTCGGGGGGAGGTTTCGAGCAGTACTTC | CASGGGFEQYF | TRBJ2-7 | TRBD2 | . | TRBV28
TGTGCCAGCAGTGAAGCGGGAGGGCCCTTAAATGAGCAGTTCTTC | CASSEAGGPLNEQFF | TRBJ2-1 | TRBD2 | . | TRBV25-1
TGTGCCAGTAAGCAGGGAGGGAACACTGAAGCTTTCTTT | CASKQGGNTEAFF | TRBJ1-1 | . | . | TRBV19
TGTGCCAGCAGCTTACAGGCAGGTCACTATGGCTACACCTTC | CASSLQAGHYGYTF | TRBJ1-2 | . | . | TRBV11-2
TGTCATAAATCCGGGACTTCGCAAGGGAAGGGTTCACCCCTCCACTTT | CHKSGTSQGKGSPLHF | TRBJ1-6 | . | . | TRBV12-5
TGTGCCATCAGTGAGCCAGGGTTGAACACTGAAGCTTTCTTT | CAISEPGLNTEAFF | TRBJ1-1 | . | . | TRBV10-3
TGTGCCACCAGCATCGAAAACTTGTTTGTTTCGGGTACAGATACGCAGTATTTT | CATSIENLFVSGTDTQYF | TRBJ2-3 | . | . | TRBV15
TGCAGCGTTGAAGACGGTAAGAGCTCCTACAATGAGCAGTTCTTC | CSVEDGKSSYNEQFF | TRBJ2-1 | . | . | TRBV29-1
TGTGCCAGCAGTTACATGGGACAGGCATACAATGAGCAGTTCTTC | CASSYMGQAYNEQFF | TRBJ2-1 | TRBD1 | . | TRBV6-5
TGCGCCAGCAGCTTGGCCGGGACAAACTACGAGCAGTACTTC | CASSLAGTNYEQYF | TRBJ2-7 | . | . | TRBV5-1
TGCGCCAGCAGCTCCGGGACACTTGGGGAAAAACTGTTTTTT | CASSSGTLGEKLFF | TRBJ1-4 | . | . | TRBV5-1
TGTGCCAGCAGCCCAGGACTAGCGGATTACAATGAGCAGTTCTTC | CASSPGLADYNEQFF | TRBJ2-1 | TRBD2 | . | TRBV7-8
TGTGCCAGCAGCGTAGATATTTCTGGAAACACCATATATTTT | CASSVDISGNTIYF | TRBJ1-3 | . | . | TRBV9
TGTGCCAGCAGTCAGACTAGCGGGACCTACAATGAGCAGTTCTTC | CASSQTSGTYNEQFF | TRBJ2-1 | TRBD2 | . | TRBV2
TGTGCCAGCAGCCCGCTCGGGACTAGCGGGGCCCCGAACACCGGGGAGCTGTTTTTT | CASSPLGTSGAPNTGELFF | TRBJ2-2 | TRBD2 | . | TRBV9
TGTGCCAGCAGCCAAAACGGGGTTGGCTACACCTTC | CASSQNGVGYTF | TRBJ1-2 | . | . | TRBV14
TGTGCCAGCAGCTCGACAGGGAGCTATGGCTACACCTTC | CASSSTGSYGYTF | TRBJ1-2 | TRBD1 | once | TRBV11-2
TGCGCCAGCAGCGAGGACGGGAATTACAATGAGCAGTTCTTC | CASSEDGNYNEQFF | TRBJ2-1 | . | . | TRBV5-1
TGTGCCAGCAGTTCCGGGACAATGGGAACTGGAAACACCATATATTTT | CASSSGTMGTGNTIYF | TRBJ1-3 | . | . | TRBV5-4
TGCGCCAGCAGCCCTAATAATTCACCCCTCCACTTT | CASSPNNSPLHF | TRBJ1-6 | . | . | TRBV4-1
TGTGCCAGCAGTTTTGCGGGGACAGGGGAGGAACAGCCCCAGCATTTT | CASSFAGTGEEQPQHF | TRBJ1-5 | TRBD1 | . | TRBV28
TGTGCCAGCAGCTGGCCAGGATCCGGCTCTGGGGCCAACGTCCTGACTTTC | CASSWPGSGSGANVLTF | TRBJ2-6 | . | . | TRBV11-2
TGTGCCAGCAGCTTAAGGGAAGCGGGGCAAGAGACCCAGTACTTC | CASSLREAGQETQYF | TRBJ2-5 | TRBD2 | . | TRBV11-2
TGCAGCGTTGAATCGCTCCCTAGCGGGAGAGAACCCGGGGAGCTGTTTTTT | CSVESLPSGREPGELFF | TRBJ2-2 | TRBD2 | . | TRBV29-1
TGTGCCAGTAGTAGGAAGGGGCCCAACTACGAGCAGTACTTC | CASSRKGPNYEQYF | TRBJ2-7 | . | . | TRBV19
TGTGCCAGCAGCACACGGGACAGGGGATATGGCTACACCTTC | CASSTRDRGYGYTF | TRBJ1-2 | TRBD1 | . | TRBV9
TGTGCCAGCAGCGCGTTAGAGGGGGCGAATGGCTACACCTTC | CASSALEGANGYTF | TRBJ1-2 | TRBD1 | . | TRBV5-4
TGTGCCATCAGTGAGGACCCAGGGGCTGGCTACACCTTC | CAISEDPGAGYTF | TRBJ1-2 | . | . | TRBV10-3
TGTGCCAGCAGCGGGACTAGCGGGGGGGCTAGAAATGAGCAGTTCTTC | CASSGTSGGARNEQFF | TRBJ2-1 | TRBD2 | . | TRBV2
TGTGCCAGCTCACCAACATCCCTAGGGGGCCTGTCCTATAATTCACCCCTCCACTTT | CASSPTSLGGLSYNSPLHF | TRBJ1-6 | TRBD1 | . | TRBV18
TGTGCCAGCAGCCCTAGCCGGGGGAATCAGCCCCAGCATTTT | CASSPSRGNQPQHF | TRBJ1-5 | . | . | TRBV11-2
TGTGCCAGTAGTCAGATACAGGTTAACTATGGCTACACCTTC | CASSQIQVNYGYTF | TRBJ1-2 | . | . | TRBV19
TGTGCCAGCAGTTTCCAGGGCAACTCCTACGAGCAGTACTTC | CASSFQGNSYEQYF | TRBJ2-7 | . | . | TRBV27
TGTGCCAGCCGAGACGCACAGGGTGATTCACCCCTCCACTTT | CASRDAQGDSPLHF | TRBJ1-6 | . | . | TRBV5-4
TGCGCCAGCAGCACCTCATTCGGACAGGGCTATGGCTACACCTTC | CASSTSFGQGYGYTF | TRBJ1-2 | TRBD1 | once | TRBV5-1
TGTGCCAGCAGCCAAGGACAGGGCCGGTATGGCTACACCTTC | CASSQGQGRYGYTF | TRBJ1-2 | TRBD1 | . | TRBV14
TGTGCCAGCAGTTGGCTGGGACTTAACTATGGCTACACCTTC | CASSWLGLNYGYTF | TRBJ1-2 | . | . | TRBV28
TGTGCCAGCAGTTCAGGGGGCCCCCAGCATTTT | CASSSGGPQHF | TRBJ1-5 | TRBD1 | . | TRBV12-3/TRBV12-4
TGTGCCAGCACCCATAGGCGCGGGAGAGATTGGGATGAGCAGTTCTTC | CASTHRRGRDWDEQFF | TRBJ2-1 | TRBD2 | . | TRBV5-6
TGCGCCAGCAGCCAAGATGACAGCTCCCGGTCCTACGAGCAGTACTTC | CASSQDDSSRSYEQYF | TRBJ2-7 | . | few | TRBV4-1
TGTGCCAGTAGCACCGGGACATTTGGGAACACTGAAGCTTTCTTT | CASSTGTFGNTEAFF | TRBJ1-1 | . | . | TRBV19
TGTGCCAGCAGTGTTGCCGGGACAGGGGGCCTCGATGAGCAGTTCTTC | CASSVAGTGGLDEQFF | TRBJ2-1 | TRBD1 | once | TRBV2
TGTGCCAGCAGCGCGTTACAGGGGGCTCAAGGCTACACCTTC | CASSALQGAQGYTF | TRBJ1-2 | TRBD1 | . | TRBV7-3
TGTGCCAGCAGCCGGGGGGGGCGCAACCCCGGGGAGCTGTTTTTT | CASSRGGRNPGELFF | TRBJ2-2 | TRBD2 | . | TRBV6-5
TGTGCCAGCAGCTCAGGAGGGCCCTCCGATGAAAAACTGTTTTTT | CASSSGGPSDEKLFF | TRBJ1-4 | . | once | TRBV7-2
TGTGCCAGCAGCACGAGGGACAGGGGGCGCACAGATACGCAGTATTTT | CASSTRDRGRTDTQYF | TRBJ2-3 | TRBD1 | . | TRBV5-4